This passage covers 19 T cell receptor beta chains from one sample sequenced in a study of T-cell memory formation after mild COVID-19. One entry per CDR3 protein results from TCRdb running MiXCR on the 5' RACE reads. The sample yields hundreds of thousands of distinct CDR3 sequences, over 15% seen once. The sample was PBMCs or a T cell subset sorted from them (not recorded which). Receptor source: an adult woman who had mild COVID-19 (a few samples of this study predate the infection). Cell type and time point are not known.

This rearrangement joins TRBV7-2 to TRBJ1-1; D is unresolved. This CDR3 contains 13 residues. The germline V gene has CDR1 SGHTA and CDR2 FQGNSA. Deletions cut 3 bases from V and 2 bases from J, with 7 bases between. The CDR3: CASSFSDNTEAFF. The CDR3 region has the DNA TGTGCCAGCAGCTTTTCGGACAACACTGAAGCTTTCTTT.

The chain recombines TRBV5-4 with TRBJ2-7; D unresolved. This CDR3 has 15 residues. With 4 bases removed from V and 0 bases from J, the gap between germline ends came to 14 bases. In germline, CDR1 is SGHNT, CDR2 YYREEE (reference sequence). CDR3 sequence reads: CASSPPGGSSYEQYF. The CDR3 bases are TGTGCCAGCAGCCCGCCGGGCGGCAGCTCCTACGAGCAGTACTTC.

The V call is TRBV6-5, the J call TRBJ1-5; weak D call: TRBD1 (6 bases). Germline V gives CDR1 MNHEY, CDR2 SVGAGI. V was cut by 2 bases and J by 6 bases, with 11 bases left in between. The CDR3 extends over 14 amino acids. The CDR3 bases are TGTGCCAGCAGTTACGGCAGGGGAGGTCAGCCCCAGCATTTT. As protein: CASSYGRGGQPQHF.

This clonotype was seen more than once but under ten times. J is TRBJ1-1 and V is TRBV11-3, with 9 bases fitting TRBD1. The CDR3 is 17 residues long. CDR1 and CDR2 from the germline V gene are SGHNT and YENEEA. The junction had 10 bases not matched to a gene; V was cut back by 4 bases and J by 1 base. CDR3 amino acids: CASSSIWTGEPNTEAFF. The DNA of the CDR3 is TGTGCCAGCAGCTCAATATGGACAGGGGAACCGAACACTGAAGCTTTCTTT. Supplemented by reference TRBV11-3 and TRBJ1-1, the full variable domain reads EAGVVQSPRYKIIEKKQPVAFWCNPISGHNTLYWYLQNLGQGPELLIRYENEEAVDDSQLPKDRFSAERLKGVDSTLKIQPAELGDSAVYLCASSSIWTGEPNTEAFFGQGTRLTVV.

The chain links TRBV6-4 to TRBJ2-5; 9 nucleotides line up with TRBD1. The CDR3 sequence is 14 residues long. Germline-derived CDR1 and CDR2 are MRHNA and SNTAGT. V lost 6 bases and J lost 5; bases outside the gene matches: 7. The CDR3 DNA follows: TGTGCCAGCAGAAACAGGGGGCGCCCGGAGACCCAGTACTTC. Encoded protein: CASRNRGRPETQYF.

As concerns this clonotype: One junction end disagrees with the germline gene, perhaps due to a read error. The V and J genes are TRBV6-5 and TRBJ1-2, with TRBD1 as a possible D gene (6 bases). In germline, CDR1 is MNHEY, CDR2 SVGAGI. CDR3 length: 14 amino acids. CDR3 sequence reads: CASALSGVNYGYIF. CDR3 bases: TGTGCCAGCGCACTGTCAGGGGTTAACTATGGCTACATCTTC.

The rearrangement uses TRBV5-5 and TRBJ2-2; D unclear. Germline V gene data show CDR1 as SGHKS and CDR2 as YYEKEE (reference sequence). The V end was cut by 0 bases, the J end by 2 bases, with 5 bases between. This CDR3 has 14 residues. CDR3 sequence: CASSLVLNTGELFF. CDR3 bases: TGTGCCAGCAGCTTGGTCCTCAACACCGGGGAGCTGTTTTTT.

The chain has TRBV11-2 and TRBJ1-2; 7 bases map to TRBD1. After removal of 5 bases from V and 9 bases from J, the junction contained 9 bases not matched to a gene. The CDR3 consists of 13 residues. Germline CDR1 is SGHAT and CDR2 is FQNNGV. CDR3 amino acids: CASSPRDSSSYTF. DNA of the CDR3: TGTGCCAGCAGCCCACGGGACAGTTCGAGCTACACCTTC.

This chain links TRBV5-1 with TRBJ1-6, with 9 bases matching TRBD1. The CDR3 has 17 residues. The V gene end was trimmed by 1 base and the J gene end by 5 bases; junction bases not matched to a gene: 7. Germline CDR1 and CDR2: SGHRS and YFSETQ. The CDR3 sequence is CASSLFGQGIDNSPLHF. In DNA form, the CDR3 reads TGCGCCAGCAGCTTGTTCGGACAGGGGATAGATAATTCACCCCTCCACTTT.

The rearrangement links TRBV2 to TRBJ2-1, with 8 positions matching TRBD2. The J segment lost 10 bases and the V segment lost 7 bases, leaving 12 bases of the junction unmatched. From germline, CDR1 is SNHLY and CDR2 FYNNEI. The CDR3 sequence is 14 residues long. This CDR3 is CASTKDREGAEQFF. CDR3 DNA: TGTGCCAGCACCAAGGATCGGGAGGGAGCCGAGCAGTTCTTC.

The sample holds a few counts of this clonotype. The gene calls are TRBV12-3 or TRBV12-4 and TRBJ2-2; maybe TRBD1 (5 bases). V lost 6 bases to trimming and J lost 2 bases, with 16 bases between them. This CDR3 region has 16 residues. In nucleotides, the CDR3 is TGTGCCAGCAGGCTTCGAAGGACAAGCAACACCGGGGAGCTGTTTTTT. It yields the protein CASRLRRTSNTGELFF.

This chain uses TRBV6-6 with TRBJ1-3; possible D gene TRBD1, 6 bases. CDR1 MNHNY and CDR2 SVGAGI come from the germline V gene (reference sequence). V lost 5 bases and J 2 bases, leaving 7 bases between the germline ends. The CDR3 loop spans 13 amino acids. CDR3 residues: CASSRTAGNTIYF. CDR3 nucleotides: TGTGCCAGCAGTCGGACAGCTGGAAACACCATATATTTT.

J is TRBJ1-2 and V is TRBV12-3 or TRBV12-4, with D tentatively TRBD1 (5 bases). The CDR3 sequence is 13 residues long. The V gene lost 4 bases and the J gene lost 4 bases, with 10 bases spanning the gap. For the CDR3, the DNA is TGTGCCAGCAGTTCCGACAGAGGCTATGGCTACACCTTC. Amino acid sequence: CASSSDRGYGYTF.

The chain couples TRBV12-3 or TRBV12-4 to TRBJ2-3; D ambiguous. The CDR3 is made up of 11 amino acids. Trimming stripped 3 bases from V and 7 bases from J, with 5 bases between. CDR3 sequence: CASSLGNTQYF. The CDR3 DNA reads as TGTGCCAGCAGTTTGGGGAATACGCAGTATTTT.

This rearrangement joins TRBV4-1 to TRBJ2-5, with D possibly being TRBD2 (6 bases). Trimming left V 0 bases short and J 1 base short, with 9 bases between. The CDR3 runs 15 residues. The germline gives CDR1 MGHRA, CDR2 YSYEKL. The CDR3 DNA is TGCGCCAGCAGCCAAGATCGGACTACCCAAGAGACCCAGTACTTC. This sequence encodes CASSQDRTTQETQYF.

This clonotype showed up just a few times. The chain combines TRBV18 with TRBJ2-7; 8 nucleotides line up with TRBD1. This CDR3 comprises 16 residues. Germline CDR1 KGHSH, CDR2 LQKENI. V trimming: 0 bases; J trimming: 7 bases; junction bases outside the gene matches: 11. The CDR3 coding sequence is TGTGCCAGCTCACCACCAGCAGGGGGCAAAGGGGGAGAGCAGTACTTC. Translating gives CASSPPAGGKGGEQYF.

This clonotype was detected a few times. The CDR3 is CAGQRRRSYEQYF. CDR3 in DNA: TGTGCCGGTCAGAGGCGTCGAAGTTACGAGCAGTACTTC. The chain couples TRBV30 to TRBJ2-7, with D uncertain. The V and J ends lost 8 bases and 4 bases respectively, with 18 bases between them. The germline gives CDR1 GTSNPN, CDR2 SVGIG (reference sequence). This CDR3 has 13 residues. The full variable domain, completed using reference TRBV30 and TRBJ2-7, is SQTIHQWPATLVQPVGSPLSLECTVEGTSNPNLYWYRQAAGRGLQLLFYSVGIGQISSEVPQNLSASRPQDRQFILSSKKLLLSDSGFYLCAGQRRRSYEQYFGPGTRLTVT.

This chain connects TRBV4-2 to TRBJ2-2, with TRBD2 matching 12 bases. Germline-derived CDR1 and CDR2 are LGHNA and YNFKEQ. V trimming: 6 bases; J trimming: 6 bases; junction bases outside the gene matches: 5. This CDR3 region has 15 residues. The DNA of the CDR3 is TGTGCCAGCAGTGGACTAGCGGGGAGGGCCGGGGAGCTGTTTTTT. It codes for CASSGLAGRAGELFF.

The chain joins TRBV24-1 to TRBJ2-7; D gene unclear. V was trimmed by 0 bases and J by 0 bases, leaving 11 bases between them. The CDR3 is 16 residues long. Germline CDR1 and CDR2: KGHDR and SFDVKD. The CDR3 protein is CATSDLARFGSYEQYF. For the CDR3, the DNA is TGTGCCACCAGTGATTTGGCCCGCTTTGGCTCCTACGAGCAGTACTTC.